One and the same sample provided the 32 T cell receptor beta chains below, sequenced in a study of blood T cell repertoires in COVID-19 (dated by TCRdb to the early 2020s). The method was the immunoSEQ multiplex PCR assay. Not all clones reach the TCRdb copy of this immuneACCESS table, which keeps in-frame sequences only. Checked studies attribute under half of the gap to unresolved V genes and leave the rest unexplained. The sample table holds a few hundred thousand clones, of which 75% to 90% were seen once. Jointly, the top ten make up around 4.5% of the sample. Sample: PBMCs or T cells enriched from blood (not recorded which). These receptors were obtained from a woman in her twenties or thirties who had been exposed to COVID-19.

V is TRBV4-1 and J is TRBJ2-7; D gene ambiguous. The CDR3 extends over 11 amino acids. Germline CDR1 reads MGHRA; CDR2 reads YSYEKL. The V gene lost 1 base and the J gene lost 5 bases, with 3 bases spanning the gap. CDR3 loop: CASSQADEQYF. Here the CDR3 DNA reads TGCGCCAGCAGCCAAGCGGACGAGCAGTACTTC.

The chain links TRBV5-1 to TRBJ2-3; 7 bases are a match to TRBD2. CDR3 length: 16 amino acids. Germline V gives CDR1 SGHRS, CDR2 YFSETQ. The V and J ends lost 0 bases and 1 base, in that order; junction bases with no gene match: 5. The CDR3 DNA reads TGCGCCAGCAGCTTGGGTGGGAGGGTTCGCACAGATACGCAGTATTTT. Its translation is CASSLGGRVRTDTQYF.

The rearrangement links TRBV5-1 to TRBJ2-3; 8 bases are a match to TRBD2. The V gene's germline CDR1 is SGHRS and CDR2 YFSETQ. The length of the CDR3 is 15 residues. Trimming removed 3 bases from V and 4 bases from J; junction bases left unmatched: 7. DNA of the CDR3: TGCGCCAGCAGCTGGACGGGAGGGTTCGCAGATACGCAGTATTTT. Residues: CASSWTGGFADTQYF.

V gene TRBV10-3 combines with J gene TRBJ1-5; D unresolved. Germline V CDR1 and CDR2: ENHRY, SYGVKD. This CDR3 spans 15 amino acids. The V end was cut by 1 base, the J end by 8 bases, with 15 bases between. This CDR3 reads CAISELGGRSKPQHF. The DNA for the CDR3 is TGTGCCATCAGTGAGTTGGGCGGGCGGAGTAAGCCCCAGCATTTT.

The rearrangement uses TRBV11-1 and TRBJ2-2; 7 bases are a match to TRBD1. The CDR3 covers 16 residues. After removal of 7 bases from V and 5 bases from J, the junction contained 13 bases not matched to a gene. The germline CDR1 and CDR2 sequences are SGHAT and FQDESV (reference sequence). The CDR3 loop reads CASTLTGTVKTGELFF. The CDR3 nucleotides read TGTGCCAGCACCTTGACCGGGACAGTAAAAACCGGGGAGCTGTTTTTT.

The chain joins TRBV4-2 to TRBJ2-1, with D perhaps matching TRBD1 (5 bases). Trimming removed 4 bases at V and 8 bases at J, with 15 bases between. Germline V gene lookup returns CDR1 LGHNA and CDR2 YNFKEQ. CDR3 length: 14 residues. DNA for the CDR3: TGTGCCAGCAGCCGGGGTCCAGGGTGGGATGAGCAGTTCTTC. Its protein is CASSRGPGWDEQFF.

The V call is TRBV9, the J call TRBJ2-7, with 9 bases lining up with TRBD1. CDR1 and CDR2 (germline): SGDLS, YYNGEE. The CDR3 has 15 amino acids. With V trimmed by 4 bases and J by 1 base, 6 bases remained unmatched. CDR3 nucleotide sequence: TGTGCCAGCAGCCCTTATGACAGGGGGTCCTACGAGCAGTACTTC. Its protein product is CASSPYDRGSYEQYF. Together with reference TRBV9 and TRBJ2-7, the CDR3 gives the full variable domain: DSGVTQTPKHLITATGQRVTLRCSPRSGDLSVYWYQQSLDQGLQFLIQYYNGEERAKGNILERFSAQQFPDLHSELNLSSLELGDSALYFCASSPYDRGSYEQYFGPGTRLTVT.

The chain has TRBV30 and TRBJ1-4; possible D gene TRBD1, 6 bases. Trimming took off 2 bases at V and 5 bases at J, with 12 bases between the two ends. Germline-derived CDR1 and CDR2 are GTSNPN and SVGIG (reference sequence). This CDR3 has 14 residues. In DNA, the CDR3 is TGTGCCTGGAGTATCAACAGGGTAAATGAAAAACTGTTTTTT. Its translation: CAWSINRVNEKLFF.

The CDR3 protein is CASSVGSGTSAYNEQFF. CDR3 DNA sequence: TGTGCCAGCAGCGTAGGAAGTGGAACTAGCGCTTACAATGAGCAGTTCTTC. V and J are TRBV9 and TRBJ2-1; 7 nucleotides align to TRBD2. Germline V gene lookup returns CDR1 SGDLS and CDR2 YYNGEE. V lost 0 bases to trimming and J lost 4 bases; unmatched junction nucleotides: 10. CDR3 size: 17 residues.

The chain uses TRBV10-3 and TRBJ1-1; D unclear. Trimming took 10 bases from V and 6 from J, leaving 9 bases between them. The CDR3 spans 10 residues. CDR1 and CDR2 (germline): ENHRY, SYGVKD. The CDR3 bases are TGTGCCACGGAGGGCTCTGAAGCTTTCTTT. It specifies CATEGSEAFF.

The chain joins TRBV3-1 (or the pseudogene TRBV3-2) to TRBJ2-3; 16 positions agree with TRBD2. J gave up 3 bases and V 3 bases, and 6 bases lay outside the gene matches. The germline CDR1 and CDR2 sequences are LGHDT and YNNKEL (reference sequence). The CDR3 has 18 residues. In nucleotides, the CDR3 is TGTGCCAGCAGCCAGCCCGGGACTAGCGGGGGGGGAACAGATACGCAGTATTTT. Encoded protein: CASSQPGTSGGGTDTQYF.

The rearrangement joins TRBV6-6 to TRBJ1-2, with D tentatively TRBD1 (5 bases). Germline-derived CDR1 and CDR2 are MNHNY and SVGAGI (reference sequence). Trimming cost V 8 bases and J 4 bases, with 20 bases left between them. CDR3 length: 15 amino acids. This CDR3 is CASGSQGGLTYGYTF. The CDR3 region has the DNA TGTGCCAGCGGGTCGCAGGGAGGGCTGACCTATGGCTACACCTTC.

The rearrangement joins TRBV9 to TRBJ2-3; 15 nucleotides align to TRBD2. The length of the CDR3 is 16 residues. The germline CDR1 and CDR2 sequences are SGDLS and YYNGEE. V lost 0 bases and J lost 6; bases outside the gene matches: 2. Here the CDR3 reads CASSVAGLAGGDTQYF. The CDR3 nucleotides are TGTGCCAGCAGCGTAGCCGGACTAGCGGGGGGGGATACGCAGTATTTT.

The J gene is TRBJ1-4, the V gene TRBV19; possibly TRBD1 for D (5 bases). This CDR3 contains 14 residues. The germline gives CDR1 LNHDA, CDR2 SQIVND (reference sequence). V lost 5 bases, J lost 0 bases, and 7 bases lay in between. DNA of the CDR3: TGTGCCAGTAGTTCAGGGACAACTAATGAAAAACTGTTTTTT. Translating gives CASSSGTTNEKLFF.

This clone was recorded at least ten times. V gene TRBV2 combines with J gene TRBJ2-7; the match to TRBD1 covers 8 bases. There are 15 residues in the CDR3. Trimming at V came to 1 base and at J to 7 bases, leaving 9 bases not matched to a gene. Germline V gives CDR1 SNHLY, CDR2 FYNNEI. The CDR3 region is CASSEDGQGAREQYF. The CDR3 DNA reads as TGTGCCAGCAGTGAAGATGGTCAGGGGGCGCGGGAGCAGTACTTC.

CDR3 loop: CASSRARGPGEEKLFF. The CDR3 DNA is TGTGCCAGTAGTAGGGCGCGGGGACCCGGTGAGGAAAAACTGTTTTTT. The chain joins TRBV19 to TRBJ1-4; D may be TRBD1 (5 bases). V lost 4 bases and J lost 8, with 20 bases in between. There are 16 residues in the CDR3. Per the germline V gene, CDR1 is LNHDA and CDR2 is SQIVND (reference sequence).

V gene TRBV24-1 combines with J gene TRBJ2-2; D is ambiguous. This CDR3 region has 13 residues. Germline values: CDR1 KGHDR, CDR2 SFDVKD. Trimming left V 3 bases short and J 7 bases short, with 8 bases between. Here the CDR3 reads CATSDPQFGELFF. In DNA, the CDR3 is TGTGCCACCAGTGATCCTCAGTTCGGGGAGCTGTTTTTT.

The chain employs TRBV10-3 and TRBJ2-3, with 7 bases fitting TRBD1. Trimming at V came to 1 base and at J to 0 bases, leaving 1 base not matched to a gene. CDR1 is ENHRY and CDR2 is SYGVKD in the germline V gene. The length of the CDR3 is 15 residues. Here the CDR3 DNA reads TGTGCCATCAGTGAGTGGACAGGAAGCACAGATACGCAGTATTTT. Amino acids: CAISEWTGSTDTQYF.

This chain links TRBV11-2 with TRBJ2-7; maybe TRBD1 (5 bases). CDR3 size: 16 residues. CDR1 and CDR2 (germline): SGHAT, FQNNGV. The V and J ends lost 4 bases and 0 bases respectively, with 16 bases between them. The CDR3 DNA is TGTGCCAGCAGCTCAGCACGACAGTCAAGCTCCTACGAGCAGTACTTC. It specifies CASSSARQSSSYEQYF.

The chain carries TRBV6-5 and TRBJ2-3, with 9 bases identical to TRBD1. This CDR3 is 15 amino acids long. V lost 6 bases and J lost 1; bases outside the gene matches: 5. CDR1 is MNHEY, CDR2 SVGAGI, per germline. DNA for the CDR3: TGTGCCAGCAGCCCCCGGGACAGGGGCACAGATACGCAGTATTTT. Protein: CASSPRDRGTDTQYF.

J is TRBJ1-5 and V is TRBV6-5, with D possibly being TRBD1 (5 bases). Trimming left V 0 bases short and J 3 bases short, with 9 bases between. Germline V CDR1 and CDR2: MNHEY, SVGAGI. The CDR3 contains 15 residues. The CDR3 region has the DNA TGTGCCAGCAGTTACTCCCAGGGATACAATCAGCCCCAGCATTTT. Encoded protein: CASSYSQGYNQPQHF.

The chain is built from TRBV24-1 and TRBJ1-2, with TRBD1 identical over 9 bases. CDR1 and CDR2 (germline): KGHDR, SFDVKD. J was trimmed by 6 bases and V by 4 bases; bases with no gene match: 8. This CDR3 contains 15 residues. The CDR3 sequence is CATSEGTGTVDGYTF. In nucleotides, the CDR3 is TGTGCCACCAGTGAGGGGACAGGGACCGTGGATGGCTACACCTTC.

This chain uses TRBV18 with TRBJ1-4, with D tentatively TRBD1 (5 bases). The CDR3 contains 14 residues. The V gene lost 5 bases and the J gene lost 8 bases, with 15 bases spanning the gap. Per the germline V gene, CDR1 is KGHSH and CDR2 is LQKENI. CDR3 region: CASSAGTSGEKLFF. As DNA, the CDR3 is TGTGCCAGCTCAGCCGGGACTTCCGGGGAAAAACTGTTTTTT.

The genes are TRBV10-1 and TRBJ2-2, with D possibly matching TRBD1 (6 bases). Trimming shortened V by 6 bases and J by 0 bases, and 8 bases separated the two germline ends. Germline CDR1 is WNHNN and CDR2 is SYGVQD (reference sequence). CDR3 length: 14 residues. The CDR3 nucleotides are TGCGCCAGCAGGAGACAGGCGAACACCGGGGAGCTGTTTTTT. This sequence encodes CASRRQANTGELFF.

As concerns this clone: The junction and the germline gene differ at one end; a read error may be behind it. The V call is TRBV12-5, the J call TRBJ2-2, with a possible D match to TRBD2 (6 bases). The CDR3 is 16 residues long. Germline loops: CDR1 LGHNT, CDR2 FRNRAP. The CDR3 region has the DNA TGTGCTTGTGGTGGGGGGTGGGGCCGGGTCACCGGGGAGCTGTTTTTT. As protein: CACGGGWGRVTGELFF. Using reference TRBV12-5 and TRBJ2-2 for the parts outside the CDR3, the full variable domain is DARVTQTPRHKVTEMGQEVTMRCQPILGHNTVFWYRQTMMQGLELLAYFRNRAPLDDSGMPKDRFSAEMPDATLATLKIQPSEPRDSAVYFCACGGGWGRVTGELFFGEGSRLTVL.

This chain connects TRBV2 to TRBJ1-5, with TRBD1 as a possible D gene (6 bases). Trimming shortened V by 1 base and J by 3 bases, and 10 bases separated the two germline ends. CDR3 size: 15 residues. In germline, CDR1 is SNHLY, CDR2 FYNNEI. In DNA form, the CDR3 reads TGTGCCAGCAGTGAAGAGGGGGTCGTCAATCAGCCCCAGCATTTT. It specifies CASSEEGVVNQPQHF. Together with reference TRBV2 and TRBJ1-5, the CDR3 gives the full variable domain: EPEVTQTPSHQVTQMGQEVILRCVPISNHLYFYWYRQILGQKVEFLVSFYNNEISEKSEIFDDQFSVERPDGSNFTLKIRSTKLEDSAMYFCASSEEGVVNQPQHFGDGTRLSIL.

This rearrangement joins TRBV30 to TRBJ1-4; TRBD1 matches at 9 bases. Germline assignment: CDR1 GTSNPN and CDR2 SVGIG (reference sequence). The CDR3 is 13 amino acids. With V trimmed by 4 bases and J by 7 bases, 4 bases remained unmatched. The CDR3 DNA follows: TGTGCCTGGAAGGGACAGGGAGTTGAAAAACTGTTTTTT. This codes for CAWKGQGVEKLFF.

Written as DNA, the CDR3 is TGTGCCATCAGCCAGGCCACACCGGCAACTAATGAAAAACTGTTTTTT. The encoded protein is CAISQATPATNEKLFF. The chain has TRBV10-3 and TRBJ1-4, with D uncertain. V was pared by 6 bases and J by 0 bases, with 14 bases between. The CDR3 is 16 residues long. CDR1 and CDR2 (germline): ENHRY, SYGVKD.

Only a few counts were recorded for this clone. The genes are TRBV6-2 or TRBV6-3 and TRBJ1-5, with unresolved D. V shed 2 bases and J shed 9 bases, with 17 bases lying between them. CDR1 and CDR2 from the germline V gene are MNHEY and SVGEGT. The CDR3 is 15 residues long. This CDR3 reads CASSYGPQTVRPQHF. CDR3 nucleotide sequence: TGTGCCAGCAGTTACGGGCCTCAAACTGTCCGGCCCCAGCATTTT.

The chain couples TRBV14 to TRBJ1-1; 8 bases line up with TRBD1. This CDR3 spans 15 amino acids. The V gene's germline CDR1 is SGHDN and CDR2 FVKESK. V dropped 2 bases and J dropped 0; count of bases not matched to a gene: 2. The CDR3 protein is CASSQYRGMNTEAFF. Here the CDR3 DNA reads TGTGCCAGCAGCCAATACAGGGGGATGAACACTGAAGCTTTCTTT.

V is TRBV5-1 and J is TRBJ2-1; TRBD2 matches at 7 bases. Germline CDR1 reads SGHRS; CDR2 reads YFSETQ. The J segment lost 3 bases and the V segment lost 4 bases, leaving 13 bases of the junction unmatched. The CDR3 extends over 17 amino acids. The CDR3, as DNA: TGCGCCAGCAGCCGGGTGTTTGGCGGGGGTGGCTACAATGAGCAGTTCTTC. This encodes CASSRVFGGGGYNEQFF.

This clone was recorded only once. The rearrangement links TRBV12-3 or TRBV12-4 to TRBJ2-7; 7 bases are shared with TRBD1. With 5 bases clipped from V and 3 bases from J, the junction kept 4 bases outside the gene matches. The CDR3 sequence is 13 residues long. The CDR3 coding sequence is TGTGCCAGCAGTCCCCGGACAGGCTACGAGCAGTACTTC. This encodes CASSPRTGYEQYF.